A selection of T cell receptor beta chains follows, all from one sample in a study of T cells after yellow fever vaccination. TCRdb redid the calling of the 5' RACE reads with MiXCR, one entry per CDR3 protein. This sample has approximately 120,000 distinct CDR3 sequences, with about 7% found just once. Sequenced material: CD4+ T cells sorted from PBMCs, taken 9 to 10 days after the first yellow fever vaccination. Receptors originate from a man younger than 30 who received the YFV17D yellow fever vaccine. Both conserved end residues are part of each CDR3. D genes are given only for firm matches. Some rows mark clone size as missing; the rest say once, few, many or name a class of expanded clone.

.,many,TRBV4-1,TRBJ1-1,CASSQEPNWGTEAFF
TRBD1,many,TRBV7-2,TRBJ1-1,CASSAPGQGRVGAFF
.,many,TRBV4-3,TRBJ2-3,CASSQDPRTDTQYF
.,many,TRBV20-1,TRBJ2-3,CSASPLADTQYF
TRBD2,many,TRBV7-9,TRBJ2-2,CATAGALVAFDTGELFF
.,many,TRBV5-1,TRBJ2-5,CASREGSWGEETQYF
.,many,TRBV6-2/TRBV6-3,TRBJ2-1,CASSSLHLSTPYYNEQFF
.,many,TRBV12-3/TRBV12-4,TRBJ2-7,CASSFGGDFYEQYF
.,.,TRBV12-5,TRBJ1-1,CASADGLPAEAFF
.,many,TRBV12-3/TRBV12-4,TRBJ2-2,CASSLAGWGPNTGELFF
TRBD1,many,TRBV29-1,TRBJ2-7,CSAGRDRGGSGEQYF
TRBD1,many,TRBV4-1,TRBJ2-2,CASSQENRIPYRDRGGTGELFF
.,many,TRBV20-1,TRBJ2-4,CSAPLSQNIQYF
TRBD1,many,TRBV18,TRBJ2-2,CASSPNPGQGARTGELFF
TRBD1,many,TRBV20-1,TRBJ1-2,CSAERGRVTF
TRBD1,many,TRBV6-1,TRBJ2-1,CASRATGANEQFF
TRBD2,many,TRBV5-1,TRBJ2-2,CASSLASGDLGAGELFF
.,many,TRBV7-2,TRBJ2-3,CASSRQVTDTQYF
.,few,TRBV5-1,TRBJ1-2,CASSLAPGAGYGYTF
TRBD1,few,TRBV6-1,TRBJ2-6,CASTRGPGANVLTF
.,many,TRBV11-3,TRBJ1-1,CASSSLSGTEAFF
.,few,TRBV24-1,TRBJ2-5,CATSHSFQETQYF
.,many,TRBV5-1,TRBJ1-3,CASSIGRISGNTIYF
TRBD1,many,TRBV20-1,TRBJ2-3,CSASEPDRGADTQYF
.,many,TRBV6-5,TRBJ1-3,CASSRREAGNTIYF
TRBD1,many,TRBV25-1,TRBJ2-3,CASRNAPGQGPDTQYF
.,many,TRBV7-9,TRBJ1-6,CASSLHARGSPLHF
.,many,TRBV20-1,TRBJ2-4,CSAREGSKNIQYF
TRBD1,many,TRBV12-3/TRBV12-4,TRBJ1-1,CASSWTGGISEAFF
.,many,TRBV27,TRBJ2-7,CASSLGIVYEQYF
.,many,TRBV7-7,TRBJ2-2,CASSTGQFTGELFF
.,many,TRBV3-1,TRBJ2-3,CASSPRRVTDTQYF